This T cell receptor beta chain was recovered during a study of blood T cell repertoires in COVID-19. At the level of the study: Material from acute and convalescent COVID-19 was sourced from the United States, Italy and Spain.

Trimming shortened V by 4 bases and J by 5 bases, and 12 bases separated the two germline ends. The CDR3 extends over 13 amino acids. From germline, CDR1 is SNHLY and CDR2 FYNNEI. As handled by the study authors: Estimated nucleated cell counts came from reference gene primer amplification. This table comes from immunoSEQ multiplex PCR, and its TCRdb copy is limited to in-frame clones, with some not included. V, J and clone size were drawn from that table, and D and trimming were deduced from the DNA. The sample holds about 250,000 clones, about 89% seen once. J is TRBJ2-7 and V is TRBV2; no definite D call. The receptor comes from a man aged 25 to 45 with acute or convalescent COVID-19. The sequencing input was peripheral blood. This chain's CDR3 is CASSVGWHDEQYF. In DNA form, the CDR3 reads TGTGCCAGCAGTGTGGGCTGGCACGACGAGCAGTACTTC.